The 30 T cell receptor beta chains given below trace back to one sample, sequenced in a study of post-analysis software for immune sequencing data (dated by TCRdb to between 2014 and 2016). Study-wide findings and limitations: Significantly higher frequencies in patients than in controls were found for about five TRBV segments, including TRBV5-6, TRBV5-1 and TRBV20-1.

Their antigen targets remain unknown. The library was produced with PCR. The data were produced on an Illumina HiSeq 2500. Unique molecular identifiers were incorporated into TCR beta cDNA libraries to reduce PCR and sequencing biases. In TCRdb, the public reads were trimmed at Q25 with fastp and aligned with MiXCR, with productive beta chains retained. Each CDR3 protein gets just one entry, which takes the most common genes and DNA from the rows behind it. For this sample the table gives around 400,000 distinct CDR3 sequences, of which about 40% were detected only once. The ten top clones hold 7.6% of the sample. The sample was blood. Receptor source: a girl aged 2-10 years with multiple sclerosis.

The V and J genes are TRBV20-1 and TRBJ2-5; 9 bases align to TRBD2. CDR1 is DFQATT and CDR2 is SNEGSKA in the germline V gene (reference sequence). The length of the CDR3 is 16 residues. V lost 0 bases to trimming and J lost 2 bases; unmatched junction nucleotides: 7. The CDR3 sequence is CSARDYLAGHQETQYF. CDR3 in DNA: TGCAGTGCTAGAGACTACCTAGCGGGGCATCAAGAGACCCAGTACTTC.

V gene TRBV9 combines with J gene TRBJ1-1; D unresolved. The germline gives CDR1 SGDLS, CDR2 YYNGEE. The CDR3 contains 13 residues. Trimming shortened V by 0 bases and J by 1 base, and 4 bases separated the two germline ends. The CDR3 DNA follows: TGTGCCAGCAGCGTAGAGTCGAACACTGAAGCTTTCTTT. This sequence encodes CASSVESNTEAFF.

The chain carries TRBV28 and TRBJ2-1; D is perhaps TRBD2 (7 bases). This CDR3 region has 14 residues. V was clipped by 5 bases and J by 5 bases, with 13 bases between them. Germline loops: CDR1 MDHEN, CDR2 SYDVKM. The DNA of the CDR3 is TGTGCCAGCAGTCAACGGGGGGCGGACAATGAGCAGTTCTTC. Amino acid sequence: CASSQRGADNEQFF.

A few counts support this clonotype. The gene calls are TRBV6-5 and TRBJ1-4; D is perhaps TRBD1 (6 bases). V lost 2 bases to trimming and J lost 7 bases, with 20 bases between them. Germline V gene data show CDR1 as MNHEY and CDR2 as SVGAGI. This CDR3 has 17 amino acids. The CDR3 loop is CASSYGIRGARGEKLFF. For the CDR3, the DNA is TGTGCCAGCAGTTACGGGATCCGGGGGGCACGAGGTGAAAAACTGTTTTTT.

Written as DNA, the CDR3 is TGTGCCAGCAGTTTAGTGCAGGTTCGCGAGCAGTACTTC. This gives the protein CASSLVQVREQYF. This chain uses TRBV12-3 or TRBV12-4 with TRBJ2-5; the D is unclear. With the DNA end fitting TRBJ2-7 better, the J assignment may be wrong. The CDR3 consists of 13 residues.

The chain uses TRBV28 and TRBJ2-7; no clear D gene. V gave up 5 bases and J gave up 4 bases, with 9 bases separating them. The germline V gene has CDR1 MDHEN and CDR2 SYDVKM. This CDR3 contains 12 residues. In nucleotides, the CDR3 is TGTGCCAGCAGTATGGACGGATACGAGCAGTACTTC. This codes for CASSMDGYEQYF.

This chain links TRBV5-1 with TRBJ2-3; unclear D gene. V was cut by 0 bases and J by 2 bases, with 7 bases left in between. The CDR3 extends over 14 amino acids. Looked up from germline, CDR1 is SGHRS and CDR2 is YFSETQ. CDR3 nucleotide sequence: TGCGCCAGCAGCTTGGTGGTGCTCACAGATACGCAGTATTTT. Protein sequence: CASSLVVLTDTQYF.

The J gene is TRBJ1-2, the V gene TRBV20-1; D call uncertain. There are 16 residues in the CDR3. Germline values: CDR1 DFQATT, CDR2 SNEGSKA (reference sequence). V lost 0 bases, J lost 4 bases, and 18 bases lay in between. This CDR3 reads CSARDSLGGEGYGYTF. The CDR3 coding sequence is TGCAGTGCTAGAGACAGCCTGGGAGGAGAGGGCTATGGCTACACCTTC.

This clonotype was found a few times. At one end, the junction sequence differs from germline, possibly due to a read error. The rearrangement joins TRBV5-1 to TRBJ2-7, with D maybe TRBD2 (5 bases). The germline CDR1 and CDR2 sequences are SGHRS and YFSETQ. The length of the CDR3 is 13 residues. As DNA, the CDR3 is TGCGCTAGCAGCAAGGACGGGGTATACGAGCAGTACTTC. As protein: CASSKDGVYEQYF.

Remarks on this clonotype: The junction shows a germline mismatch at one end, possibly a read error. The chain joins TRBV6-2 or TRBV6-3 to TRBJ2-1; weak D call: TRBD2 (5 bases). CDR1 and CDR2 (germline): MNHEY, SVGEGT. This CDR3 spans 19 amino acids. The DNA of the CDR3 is TGTGCCAGCAATTACGGATCTAGTCCCATGTCCGGAGGTATGCATGAGCAGTTCTTC. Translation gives CASNYGSSPMSGGMHEQFF.

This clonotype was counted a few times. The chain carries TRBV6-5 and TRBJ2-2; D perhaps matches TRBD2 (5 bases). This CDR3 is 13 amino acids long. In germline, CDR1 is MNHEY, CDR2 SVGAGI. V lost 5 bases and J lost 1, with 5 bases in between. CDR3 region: CASSRGNTGELFF. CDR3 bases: TGTGCCAGCAGTCGGGGGAACACCGGGGAGCTGTTTTTT.

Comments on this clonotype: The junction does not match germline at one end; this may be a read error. This CDR3 is CAGSYSLAGQKPYEQYF. The CDR3 DNA follows: TGTGCCGGCAGTTACTCCCTAGCGGGGCAAAAACCTTACGAGCAGTACTTC. The chain couples TRBV6-5 to TRBJ2-7; TRBD2 matches 9 bases. CDR1 is MNHEY, CDR2 SVGAGI, per germline. CDR3 length: 17 residues.

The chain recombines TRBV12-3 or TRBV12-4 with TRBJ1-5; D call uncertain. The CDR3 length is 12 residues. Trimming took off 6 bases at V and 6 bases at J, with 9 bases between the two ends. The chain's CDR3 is CASSFGVQPQHF. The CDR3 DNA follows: TGTGCCAGCAGCTTTGGGGTTCAGCCCCAGCATTTT.

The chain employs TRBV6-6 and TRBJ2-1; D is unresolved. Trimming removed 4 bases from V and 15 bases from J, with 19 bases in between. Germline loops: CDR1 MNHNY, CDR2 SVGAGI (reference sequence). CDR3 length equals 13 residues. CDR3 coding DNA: TGTGCCAGCAGTTCGCCAACCTTAGTTCCTCTGTTCTTC. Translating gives CASSSPTLVPLFF.

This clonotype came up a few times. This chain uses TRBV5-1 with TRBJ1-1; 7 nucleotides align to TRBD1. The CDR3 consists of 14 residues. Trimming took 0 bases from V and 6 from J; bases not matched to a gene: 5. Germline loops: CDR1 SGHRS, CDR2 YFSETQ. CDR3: CASSLVEGAPEAFF. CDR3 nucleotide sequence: TGCGCCAGCAGCTTGGTGGAGGGGGCCCCTGAAGCTTTCTTT.

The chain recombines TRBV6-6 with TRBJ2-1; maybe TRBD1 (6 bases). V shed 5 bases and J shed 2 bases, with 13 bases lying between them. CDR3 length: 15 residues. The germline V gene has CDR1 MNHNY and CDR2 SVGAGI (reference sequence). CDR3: CASSQDSLAYNEQFF. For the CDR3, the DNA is TGTGCCAGCAGTCAGGACAGCCTAGCCTACAATGAGCAGTTCTTC.

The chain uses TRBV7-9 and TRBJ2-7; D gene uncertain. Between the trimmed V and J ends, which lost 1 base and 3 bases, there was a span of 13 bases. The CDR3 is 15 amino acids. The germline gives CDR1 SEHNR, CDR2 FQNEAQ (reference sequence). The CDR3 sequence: CASSLGRWQNYEQYF. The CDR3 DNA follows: TGTGCCAGCAGCTTAGGACGCTGGCAAAACTACGAGCAGTACTTC.

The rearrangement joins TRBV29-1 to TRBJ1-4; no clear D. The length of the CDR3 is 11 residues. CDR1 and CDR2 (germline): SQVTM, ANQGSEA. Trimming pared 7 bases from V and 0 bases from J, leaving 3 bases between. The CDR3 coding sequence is TGCAGCGACCCAACTAATGAAAAACTGTTTTTT. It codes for CSDPTNEKLFF.

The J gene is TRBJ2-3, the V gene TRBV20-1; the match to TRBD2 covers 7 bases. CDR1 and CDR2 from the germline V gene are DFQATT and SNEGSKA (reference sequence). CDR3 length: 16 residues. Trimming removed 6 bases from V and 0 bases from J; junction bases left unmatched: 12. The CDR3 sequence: CSAPRWSGGSTDTQYF. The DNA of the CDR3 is TGCAGTGCCCCACGCTGGTCGGGGGGTAGCACAGATACGCAGTATTTT.

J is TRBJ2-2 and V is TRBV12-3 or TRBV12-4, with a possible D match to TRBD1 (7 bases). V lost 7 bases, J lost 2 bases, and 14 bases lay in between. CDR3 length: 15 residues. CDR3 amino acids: CASTSQGGNTGELFF. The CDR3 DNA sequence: TGTGCCAGCACAAGTCAGGGGGGCAACACCGGGGAGCTGTTTTTT.

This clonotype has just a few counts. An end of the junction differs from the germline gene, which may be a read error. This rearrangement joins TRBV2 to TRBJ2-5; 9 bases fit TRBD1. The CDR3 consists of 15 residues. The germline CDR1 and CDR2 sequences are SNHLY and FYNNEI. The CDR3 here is CASTQSGTGREAQYF. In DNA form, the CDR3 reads TGTGCCAGCACTCAAAGCGGGACAGGGAGAGAGGCCCAGTACTTC. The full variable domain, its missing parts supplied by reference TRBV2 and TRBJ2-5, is EPEVTQTPSHQVTQMGQEVILRCVPISNHLYFYWYRQILGQKVEFLVSFYNNEISEKSEIFDDQFSVERPDGSNFTLKIRSTKLEDSAMYFCASTQSGTGREAQYFGPGTRLLVL.

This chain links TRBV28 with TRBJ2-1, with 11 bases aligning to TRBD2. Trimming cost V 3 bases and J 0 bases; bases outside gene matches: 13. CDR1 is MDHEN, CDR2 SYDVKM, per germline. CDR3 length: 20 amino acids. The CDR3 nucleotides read TGTGCCAGCAGTTTCTTGACTAGCGGGACCTACTCCGTCTCCTACAATGAGCAGTTCTTC. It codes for CASSFLTSGTYSVSYNEQFF.

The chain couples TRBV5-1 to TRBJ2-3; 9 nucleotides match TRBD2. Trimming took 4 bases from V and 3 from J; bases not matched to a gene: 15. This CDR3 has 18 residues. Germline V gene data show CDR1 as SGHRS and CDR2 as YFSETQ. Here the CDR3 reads CASSLAGGHYMGTDTQYF. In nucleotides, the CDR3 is TGCGCCAGCAGCCTGGCGGGGGGGCACTATATGGGGACAGATACGCAGTATTTT.

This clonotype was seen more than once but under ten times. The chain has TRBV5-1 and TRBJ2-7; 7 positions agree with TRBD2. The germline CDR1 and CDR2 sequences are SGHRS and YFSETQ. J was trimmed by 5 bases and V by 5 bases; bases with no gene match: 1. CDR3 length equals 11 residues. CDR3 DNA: TGCGCCAGCAGGGGGGGGAACGAGCAGTACTTC. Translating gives CASRGGNEQYF.

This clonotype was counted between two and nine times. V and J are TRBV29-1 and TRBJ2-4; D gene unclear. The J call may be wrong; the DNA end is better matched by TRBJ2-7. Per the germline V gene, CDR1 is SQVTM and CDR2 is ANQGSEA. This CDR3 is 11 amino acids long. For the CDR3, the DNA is TGCAGCGTTGCGGGCAGTCCCGAGCAGTACTTC. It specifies CSVAGSPEQYF.

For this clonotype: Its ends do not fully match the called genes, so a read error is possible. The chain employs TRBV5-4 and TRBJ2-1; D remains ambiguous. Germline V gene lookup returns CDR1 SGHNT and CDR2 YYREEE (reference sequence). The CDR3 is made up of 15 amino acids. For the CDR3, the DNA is TGTGCCAGCACGCCGTGGGCGCAGAGGATCAATGGGCAGTTCTTC. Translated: CASTPWAQRINGQFF.

The CDR3 sequence is CSANLAGGPVGELFF. The CDR3 nucleotides are TGCAGTGCCAACCTAGCGGGAGGGCCGGTCGGGGAGCTGTTTTTT. The chain is built from TRBV20-1 and TRBJ2-2; 12 bases fit TRBD2. Per germline, CDR1 DFQATT and CDR2 SNEGSKA (reference sequence). V shed 6 bases, J shed 7 bases, and the junction held 9 bases outside the gene matches. The CDR3 loop spans 15 amino acids.

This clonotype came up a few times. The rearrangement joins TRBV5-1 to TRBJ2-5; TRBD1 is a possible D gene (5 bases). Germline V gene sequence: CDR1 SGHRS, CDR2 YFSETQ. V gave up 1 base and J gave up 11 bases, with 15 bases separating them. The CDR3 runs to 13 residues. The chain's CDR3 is CASSLPGSNEQYF. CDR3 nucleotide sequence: TGCGCCAGCAGCTTGCCAGGGTCCAATGAGCAGTACTTC.

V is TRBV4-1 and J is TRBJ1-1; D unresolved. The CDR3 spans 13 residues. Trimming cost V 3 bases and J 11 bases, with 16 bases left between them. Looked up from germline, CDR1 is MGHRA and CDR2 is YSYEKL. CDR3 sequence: CASSHLLGKSAFF. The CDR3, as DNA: TGCGCCAGCAGCCATCTCCTGGGGAAGTCGGCTTTCTTT.

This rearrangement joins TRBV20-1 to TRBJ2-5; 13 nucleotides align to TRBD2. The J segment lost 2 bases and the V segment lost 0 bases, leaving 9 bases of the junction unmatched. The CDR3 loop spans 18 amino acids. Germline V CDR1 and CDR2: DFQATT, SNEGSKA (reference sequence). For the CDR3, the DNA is TGCAGTGCTAGAGATAACGGACTAGCGGGGGTTAAGCAAGAGACCCAGTACTTC. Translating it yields CSARDNGLAGVKQETQYF.